A single T cell receptor (beta chain) is shown here with its context. This specimen belongs to a study of blood T cell repertoires in COVID-19. Study summary: The United States, Italy and Spain provided the acute and convalescent COVID-19 samples. PBMCs, B-cell-depleted T cells, or T cells were the source of the cDNA or gDNA that made up the material.

CDR3 length: 20 amino acids. Germline values: CDR1 MNHEY, CDR2 SMNVEV (reference sequence). V trimming: 5 bases; J trimming: 0 bases; junction bases outside the gene matches: 14. The table came from immunoSEQ multiplex PCR; TCRdb's copy has only in-frame clones and leaves some out. The sample gives approximately 90,000 clones, over 75% of which show up once; about 4.4% is in the top ten. What was sequenced was peripheral blood. This clonotype originated in a man aged 60 to 75 with acute or convalescent COVID-19. V usage is TRBV27 and J usage is TRBJ2-3; TRBD2 agrees at 13 bases. The CDR3 loop is CASSTYRSTGLAGSTDTQYF. The CDR3 DNA sequence: TGTGCCAGCAGTACCTACCGATCGACGGGACTAGCGGGAAGCACAGATACGCAGTATTTT.